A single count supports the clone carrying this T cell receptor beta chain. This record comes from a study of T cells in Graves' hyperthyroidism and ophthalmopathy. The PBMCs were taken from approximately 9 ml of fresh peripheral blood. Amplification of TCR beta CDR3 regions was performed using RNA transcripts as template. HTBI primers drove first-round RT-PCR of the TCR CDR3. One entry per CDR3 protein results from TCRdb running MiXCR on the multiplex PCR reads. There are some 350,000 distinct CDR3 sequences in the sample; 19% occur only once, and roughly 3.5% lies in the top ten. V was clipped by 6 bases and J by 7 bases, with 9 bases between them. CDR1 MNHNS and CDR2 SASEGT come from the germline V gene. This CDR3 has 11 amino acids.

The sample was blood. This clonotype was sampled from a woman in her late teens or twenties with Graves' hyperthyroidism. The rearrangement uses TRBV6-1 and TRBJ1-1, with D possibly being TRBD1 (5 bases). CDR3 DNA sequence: TGTGCCAGCAGAACTCAGGGTGAAGCTTTCTTT. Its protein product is CASRTQGEAFF.